This entry describes one T cell receptor beta chain. These data originate in a study of blood T cell repertoires in COVID-19. Measured with immunoSEQ multiplex PCR; TCRdb has only the in-frame clones, and not every one. The sample shows 300,000 to 450,000 clones, approximately 81% of them seen only once. This CDR3 has 14 amino acids. Looked up from germline, CDR1 is SGHDN and CDR2 is FVKESK. Trimming stripped 4 bases from V and 0 bases from J, with 9 bases between. The TCR was taken from a woman between 18 and 29 years old with acute or convalescent COVID-19. The sequencing input was peripheral blood. The chain employs TRBV14 and TRBJ2-5; possibly TRBD1 for D (6 bases). The DNA for the CDR3 is TGTGCCAGCAGCCCCCAGGGGCACCAAGAGACCCAGTACTTC. It translates to CASSPQGHQETQYF.